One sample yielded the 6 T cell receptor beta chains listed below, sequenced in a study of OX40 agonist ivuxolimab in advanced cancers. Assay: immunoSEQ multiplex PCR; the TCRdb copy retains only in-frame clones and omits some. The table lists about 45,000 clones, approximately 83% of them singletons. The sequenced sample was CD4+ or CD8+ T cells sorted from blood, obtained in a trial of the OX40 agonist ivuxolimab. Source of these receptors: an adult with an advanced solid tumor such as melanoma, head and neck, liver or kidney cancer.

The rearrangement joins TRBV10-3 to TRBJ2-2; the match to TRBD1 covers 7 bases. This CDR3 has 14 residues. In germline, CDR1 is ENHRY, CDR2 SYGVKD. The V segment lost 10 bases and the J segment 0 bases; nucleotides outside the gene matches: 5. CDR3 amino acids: CASMGQSNTGELFF. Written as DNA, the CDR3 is TGTGCCAGCATGGGACAGTCGAACACCGGGGAGCTGTTTTTT.

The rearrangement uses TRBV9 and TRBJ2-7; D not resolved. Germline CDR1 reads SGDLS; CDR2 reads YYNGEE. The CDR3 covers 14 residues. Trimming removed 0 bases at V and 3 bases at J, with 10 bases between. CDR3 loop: CASSVGGWDYEQYF. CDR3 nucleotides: TGTGCCAGCAGCGTAGGTGGCTGGGACTACGAGCAGTACTTC.

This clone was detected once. The CDR3 bases are TGTGCCAGCAGTTTATATCTAGCGGGGGGGCCAGAGACCCAGTACTTC. Translation: CASSLYLAGGPETQYF. V gene TRBV27 combines with J gene TRBJ2-5; TRBD2 matches 12 bases. The CDR3 contains 16 residues. In germline, CDR1 is MNHEY, CDR2 SMNVEV (reference sequence). V dropped 1 base and J dropped 4; count of bases not matched to a gene: 4.

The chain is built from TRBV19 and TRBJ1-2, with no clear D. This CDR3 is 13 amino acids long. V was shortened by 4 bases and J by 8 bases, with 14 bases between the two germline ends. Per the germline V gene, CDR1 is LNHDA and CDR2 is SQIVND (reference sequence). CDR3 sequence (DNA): TGTGCCAGTAGTAAGCCTCCCAGAAGCGGCTACACCTTC. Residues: CASSKPPRSGYTF.

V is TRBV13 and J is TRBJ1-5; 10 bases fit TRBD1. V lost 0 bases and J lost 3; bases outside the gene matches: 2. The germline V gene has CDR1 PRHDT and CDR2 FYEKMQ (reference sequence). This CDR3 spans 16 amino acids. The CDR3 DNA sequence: TGTGCCAGCAGCTTAGGAGGGACAGGGGCCAATCAGCCCCAGCATTTT. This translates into CASSLGGTGANQPQHF.

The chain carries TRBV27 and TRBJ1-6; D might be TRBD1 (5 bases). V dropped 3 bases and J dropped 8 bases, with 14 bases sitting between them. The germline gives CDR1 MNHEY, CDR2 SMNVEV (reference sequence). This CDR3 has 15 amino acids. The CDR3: CASSFPGTIYSPLHF. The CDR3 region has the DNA TGTGCCAGCAGTTTCCCCGGGACCATCTATTCACCCCTCCACTTT.